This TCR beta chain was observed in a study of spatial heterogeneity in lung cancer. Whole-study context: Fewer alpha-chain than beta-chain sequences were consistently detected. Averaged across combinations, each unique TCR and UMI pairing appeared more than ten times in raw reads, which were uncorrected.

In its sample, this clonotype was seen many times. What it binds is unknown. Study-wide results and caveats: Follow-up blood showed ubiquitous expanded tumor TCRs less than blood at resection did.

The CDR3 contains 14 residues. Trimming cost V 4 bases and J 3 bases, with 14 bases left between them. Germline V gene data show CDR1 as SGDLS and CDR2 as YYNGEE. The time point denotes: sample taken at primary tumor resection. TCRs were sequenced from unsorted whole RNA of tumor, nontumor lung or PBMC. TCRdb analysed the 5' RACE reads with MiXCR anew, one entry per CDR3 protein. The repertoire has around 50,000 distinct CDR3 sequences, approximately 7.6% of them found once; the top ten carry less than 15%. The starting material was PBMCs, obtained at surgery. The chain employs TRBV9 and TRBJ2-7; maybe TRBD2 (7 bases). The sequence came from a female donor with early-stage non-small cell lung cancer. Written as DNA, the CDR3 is TGTGCCAGCAGCTTCGGAGGGGGGGACTACGAGCAGTACTTC. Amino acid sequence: CASSFGGGDYEQYF.